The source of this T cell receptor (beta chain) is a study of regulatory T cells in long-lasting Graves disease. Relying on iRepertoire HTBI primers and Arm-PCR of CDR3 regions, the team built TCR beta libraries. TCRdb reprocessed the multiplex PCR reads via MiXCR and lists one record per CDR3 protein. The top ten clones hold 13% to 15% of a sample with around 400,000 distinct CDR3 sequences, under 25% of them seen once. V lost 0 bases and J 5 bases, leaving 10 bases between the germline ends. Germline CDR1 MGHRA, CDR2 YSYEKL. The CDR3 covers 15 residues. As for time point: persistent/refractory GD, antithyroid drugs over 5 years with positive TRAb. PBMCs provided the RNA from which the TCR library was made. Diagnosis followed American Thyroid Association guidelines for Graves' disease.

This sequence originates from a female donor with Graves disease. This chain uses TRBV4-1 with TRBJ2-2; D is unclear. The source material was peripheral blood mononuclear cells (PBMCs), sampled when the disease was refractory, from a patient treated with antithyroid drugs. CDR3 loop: CASSQDMVFTGELFF. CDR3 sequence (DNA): TGCGCCAGCAGCCAAGATATGGTATTTACCGGGGAGCTGTTTTTT.